This is a list of T cell receptor beta chains from one sample in a study of blood T cell repertoires in COVID-19. Measured with immunoSEQ multiplex PCR; TCRdb has only the in-frame clones, and not every one. Of some 250,000 clones detected, roughly 76% appear once; the ten largest clones hold 6.5% to 8.5%. The sequenced sample was peripheral blood. Source of these receptors: an elderly woman with COVID-19, enrolled during active disease. Both conserved end residues are part of each CDR3. Each record gives: J gene, clone size, V gene, D gene, CDR3 DNA, CDR3 protein. A D gene is named only where the DNA matches it firmly. Some rows mark clone size as missing; the rest say once, few, many or name a class of expanded clone.

TRBJ2-4 NA TRBV29-1 TRBD1 TGCAGCGTCAAGGGGACAGGGAGGATTCAGTACTTC CSVKGTGRIQYF
TRBJ1-1 NA TRBV12-3/TRBV12-4 NA TGTGCCAGCAGTCGCACTGGGGAGACTGAAGCTTTCTTT CASSRTGETEAFF
TRBJ1-6 NA TRBV30 NA TGTGCCTGGAGTTCCAGCGGGTCAGCGATACGAATGGGTTCACCCCTCCACTTT CAWSSSGSAIRMGSPLHF
TRBJ2-3 once TRBV4-2 TRBD2 TGTGCCAGCAGCGAAGGACTAGCGGACACAGATACGCAGTATTTT CASSEGLADTDTQYF
TRBJ1-4 NA TRBV30 NA TGTGCCTGGAGTGCTAACGGGGGGGAAAAACTGTTTTTT CAWSANGGEKLFF
TRBJ2-3 once TRBV5-1 NA TGCGCCAGCAGAACTAGCCGGGGCACAGATACGCAGTATTTT CASRTSRGTDTQYF
TRBJ1-6 NA TRBV7-3 TRBD1 TGTGCCAGCAGCTTAGGGACAGGGATGAATTCACCCCTCCACTTT CASSLGTGMNSPLHF
TRBJ2-5 NA TRBV11-3 NA TGTGCCAGCAGCCTAGGCCCGGGACAAGAGACCCAGTACTTC CASSLGPGQETQYF
TRBJ1-2 once TRBV27 NA TGTGCCAGCAGTTTGGCCTACCGAGGCTCTTTTAATTATGGCTACACCTTC CASSLAYRGSFNYGYTF
TRBJ2-2 NA TRBV11-2 NA TGTGCCAGCAGCTTAGAGGGAGCTAACACCGGGGAGCTGTTTTTT CASSLEGANTGELFF
TRBJ2-6 NA TRBV19 NA TGTGCCAGTAGTGTCGGACTGGGCTCTGGGGCCAACGTCCTGACTTTC CASSVGLGSGANVLTF
TRBJ2-5 NA TRBV4-3 NA TGCGCCAGCAGCCAAGGAAAGGACTGGGAAGAGACCCAGTACTTC CASSQGKDWEETQYF
TRBJ1-2 NA TRBV19 NA TGTGCCAGCCGACAGAATTCTAACTATGGCTACACCTTC CASRQNSNYGYTF
TRBJ2-7 NA TRBV6-6 NA TGTGCCAGCAGAGACGGAGGACTCGGATCGGACGAGCAGTACTTC CASRDGGLGSDEQYF
TRBJ2-7 NA TRBV29-1 TRBD1 TGCAGCGTGGGGGGACAGGGGAGGGGAGGCGAGCAGTACTTC CSVGGQGRGGEQYF
TRBJ2-4 NA TRBV3-1/TRBV3-2 NA TGTGCCAGCAGCCAAGGAGGTTTAGCCAAAAACATTCAGTACTTC CASSQGGLAKNIQYF
TRBJ2-7 NA TRBV5-1 TRBD1 TGCGCCAGCAGCTTGGACATAGGACAGGGCTACGAGCAGTACTTC CASSLDIGQGYEQYF
TRBJ2-7 NA TRBV6-2/TRBV6-3 NA TGTGCCAGCAGTGCCGGGACATCGCAGTACTTC CASSAGTSQYF
TRBJ2-5 NA TRBV11-1 TRBD2 TGTGCCAGCAGCTCCGGGGGGGCCGGAGAGACCCAGTACTTC CASSSGGAGETQYF
TRBJ2-7 NA TRBV7-3 TRBD1 TGTGCCAGCAGCTTAGCTTCCGGGACAGGGGACTACGAGCAGTACTTC CASSLASGTGDYEQYF
TRBJ2-5 NA TRBV7-9 TRBD2 TGTGCCAGCAGCTTCGGGGGGGTAGTCGAGACCCAGTACTTC CASSFGGVVETQYF
TRBJ1-4 NA TRBV7-9 NA TGTGCCAGCAGCTTGGCAGTTAATGAAAAACTGTTTTTT CASSLAVNEKLFF
TRBJ1-1 once TRBV4-3 NA TGCGCCAGCAGCCCCGGGGGGAACACTGAAGCTTTCTTT CASSPGGNTEAFF